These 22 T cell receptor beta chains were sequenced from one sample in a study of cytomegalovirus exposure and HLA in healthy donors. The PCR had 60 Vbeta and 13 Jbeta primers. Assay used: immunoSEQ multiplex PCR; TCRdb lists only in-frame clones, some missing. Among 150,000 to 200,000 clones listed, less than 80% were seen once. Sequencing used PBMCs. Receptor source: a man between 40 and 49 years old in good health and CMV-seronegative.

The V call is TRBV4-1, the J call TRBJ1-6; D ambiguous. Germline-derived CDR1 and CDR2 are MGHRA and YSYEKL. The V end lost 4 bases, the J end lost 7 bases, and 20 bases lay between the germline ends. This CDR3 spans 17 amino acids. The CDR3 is CASSPNARNRENSPLHF. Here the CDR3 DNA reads TGCGCCAGCAGCCCCAACGCACGGAACCGGGAGAATTCACCCCTCCACTTT.

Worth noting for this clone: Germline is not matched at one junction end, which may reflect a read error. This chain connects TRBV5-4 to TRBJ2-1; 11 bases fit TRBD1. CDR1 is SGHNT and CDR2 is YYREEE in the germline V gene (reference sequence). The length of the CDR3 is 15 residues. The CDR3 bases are TGTGCCAGCAACTTGTTCCGGACAGGGGGCCGGGAGCAGTTCTTC. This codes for CASNLFRTGGREQFF.

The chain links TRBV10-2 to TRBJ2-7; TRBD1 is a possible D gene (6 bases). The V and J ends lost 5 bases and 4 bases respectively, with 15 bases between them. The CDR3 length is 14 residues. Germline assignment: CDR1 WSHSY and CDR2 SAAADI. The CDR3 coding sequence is TGCGCCAGCAGTACTATAGGGGGTAAATACGAGCAGTACTTC. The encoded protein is CASSTIGGKYEQYF.

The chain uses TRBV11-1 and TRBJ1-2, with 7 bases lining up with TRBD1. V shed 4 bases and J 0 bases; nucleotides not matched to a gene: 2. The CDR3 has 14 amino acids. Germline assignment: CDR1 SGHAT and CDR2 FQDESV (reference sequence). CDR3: CASSSGGPNYGYTF. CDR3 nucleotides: TGTGCCAGCAGCTCAGGGGGGCCTAACTATGGCTACACCTTC.

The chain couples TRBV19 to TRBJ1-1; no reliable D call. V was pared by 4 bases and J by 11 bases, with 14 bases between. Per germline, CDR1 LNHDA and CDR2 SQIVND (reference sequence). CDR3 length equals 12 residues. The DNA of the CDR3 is TGTGCCAGTAGTACTTCTGTTGGAGGGGCTTTCTTT. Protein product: CASSTSVGGAFF.

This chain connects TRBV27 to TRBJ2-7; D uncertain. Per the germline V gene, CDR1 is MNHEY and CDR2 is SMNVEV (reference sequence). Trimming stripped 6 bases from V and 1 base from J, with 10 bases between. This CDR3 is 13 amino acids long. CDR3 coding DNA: TGTGCCAGCAGCCTCACTATATCCTACGAGCAGTACTTC. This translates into CASSLTISYEQYF.

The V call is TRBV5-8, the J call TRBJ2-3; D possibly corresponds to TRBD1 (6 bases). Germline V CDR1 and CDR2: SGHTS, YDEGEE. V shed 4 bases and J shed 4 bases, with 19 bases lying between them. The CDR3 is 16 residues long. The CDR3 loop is CASSPRLDSLADTQYF. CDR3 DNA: TGTGCCAGCAGCCCCAGACTGGACAGTTTGGCAGATACGCAGTATTTT.

CDR3 sequence: CASSFHGTGGTEAFF. DNA for the CDR3: TGTGCCAGCAGCTTTCATGGGACAGGGGGGACTGAAGCTTTCTTT. The V call is TRBV7-9, the J call TRBJ1-1; 11 nucleotides match TRBD1. After removal of 3 bases from V and 5 bases from J, the junction contained 5 bases not matched to a gene. CDR1 and CDR2 (germline): SEHNR, FQNEAQ (reference sequence). The length of the CDR3 is 15 residues.

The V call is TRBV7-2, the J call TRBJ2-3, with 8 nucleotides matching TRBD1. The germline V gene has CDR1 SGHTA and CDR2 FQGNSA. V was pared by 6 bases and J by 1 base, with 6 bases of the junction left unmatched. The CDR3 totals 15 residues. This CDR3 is CASSPGGLGTDTQYF. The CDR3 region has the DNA TGTGCCAGCAGTCCAGGGGGCCTCGGCACAGATACGCAGTATTTT.

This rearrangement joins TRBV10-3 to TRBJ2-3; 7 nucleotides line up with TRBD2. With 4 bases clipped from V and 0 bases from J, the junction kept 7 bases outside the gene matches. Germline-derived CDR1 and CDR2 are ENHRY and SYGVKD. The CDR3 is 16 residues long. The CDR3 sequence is CAISVHVGGSTDTQYF. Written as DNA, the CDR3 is TGTGCCATCAGTGTACATGTGGGGGGGAGCACAGATACGCAGTATTTT.

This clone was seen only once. The CDR3 DNA is TGTGCCTGGAGCCGGGACAGGGGGACGAACACTGAAGCTTTCTTT. Residues: CAWSRDRGTNTEAFF. This rearrangement joins TRBV30 to TRBJ1-1, with 11 nucleotides matching TRBD1. In germline, CDR1 is GTSNPN, CDR2 SVGIG (reference sequence). This CDR3 comprises 15 residues. V lost 3 bases, J lost 1 base, and 4 bases stayed unmatched.

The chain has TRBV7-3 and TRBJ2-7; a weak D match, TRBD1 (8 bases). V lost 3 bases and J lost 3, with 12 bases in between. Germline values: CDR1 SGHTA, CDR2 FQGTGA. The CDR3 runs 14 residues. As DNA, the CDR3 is TGTGCCAGCAGCTTGACAGGGGAGGGCTACGAGCAGTACTTC. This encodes CASSLTGEGYEQYF.

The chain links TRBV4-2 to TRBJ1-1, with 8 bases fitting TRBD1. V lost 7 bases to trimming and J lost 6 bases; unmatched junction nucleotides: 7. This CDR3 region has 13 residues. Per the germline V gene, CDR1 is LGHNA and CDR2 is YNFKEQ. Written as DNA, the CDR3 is TGTGCCAGCACCCCCAGGGGGCACGCTGAAGCTTTCTTT. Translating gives CASTPRGHAEAFF.

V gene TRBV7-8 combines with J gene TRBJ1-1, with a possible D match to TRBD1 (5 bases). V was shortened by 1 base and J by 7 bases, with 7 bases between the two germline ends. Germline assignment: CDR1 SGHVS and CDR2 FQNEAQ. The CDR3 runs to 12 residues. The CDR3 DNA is TGTGCCAGCAGCTTAGGACAGTTTGAAGCTTTCTTT. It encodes CASSLGQFEAFF.

CDR3 loop: CASSIAEYSNQPQHF. The DNA of the CDR3 is TGTGCCAGTAGTATAGCGGAGTATAGCAATCAGCCCCAGCATTTT. The chain employs TRBV19 and TRBJ1-5; D unclear. The CDR3 has 15 residues. Looked up from germline, CDR1 is LNHDA and CDR2 is SQIVND (reference sequence). Trimming cost V 1 base and J 0 bases, with 7 bases left between them.

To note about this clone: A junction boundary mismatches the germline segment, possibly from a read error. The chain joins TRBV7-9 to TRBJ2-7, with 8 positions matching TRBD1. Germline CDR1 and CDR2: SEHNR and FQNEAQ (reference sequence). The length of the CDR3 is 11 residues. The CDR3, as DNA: TGTTCCAGCTACCAGGGGGCAGAGCAGTACTTC. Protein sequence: CSSYQGAEQYF.

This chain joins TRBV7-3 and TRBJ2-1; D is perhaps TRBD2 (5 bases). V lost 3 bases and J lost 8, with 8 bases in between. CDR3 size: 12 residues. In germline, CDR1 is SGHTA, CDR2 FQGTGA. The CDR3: CASSFYGDEQFF. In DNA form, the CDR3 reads TGTGCCAGCAGCTTCTACGGGGATGAGCAGTTCTTC. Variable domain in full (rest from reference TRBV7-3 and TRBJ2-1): GAGVSQTPSNKVTEKGKYVELRCDPISGHTALYWYRQSLGQGPEFLIYFQGTGAADDSGLPNDRFFAVRPEGSVSTLKIQRTERGDSAVYLCASSFYGDEQFFGPGTRLTVL.

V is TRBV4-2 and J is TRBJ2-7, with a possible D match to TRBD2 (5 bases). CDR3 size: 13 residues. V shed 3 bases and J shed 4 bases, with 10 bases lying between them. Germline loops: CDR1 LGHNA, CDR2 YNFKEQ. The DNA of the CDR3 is TGTGCCAGCAGCCAGGCCGGGGATTACGAGCAGTACTTC. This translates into CASSQAGDYEQYF.

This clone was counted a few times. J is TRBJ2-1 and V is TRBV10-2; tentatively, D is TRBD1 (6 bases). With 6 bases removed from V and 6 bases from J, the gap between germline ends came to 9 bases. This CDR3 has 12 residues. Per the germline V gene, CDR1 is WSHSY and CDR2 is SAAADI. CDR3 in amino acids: CASRQGFNEQFF. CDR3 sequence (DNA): TGCGCCAGCAGACAGGGTTTCAATGAGCAGTTCTTC.

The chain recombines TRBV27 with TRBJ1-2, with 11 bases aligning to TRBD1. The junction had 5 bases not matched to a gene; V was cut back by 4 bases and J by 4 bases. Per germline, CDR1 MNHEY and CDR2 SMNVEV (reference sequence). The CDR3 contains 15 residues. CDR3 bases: TGTGCCAGCAGTTGGACAGGGGGCGATGGCTATGGCTACACCTTC. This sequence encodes CASSWTGGDGYGYTF.

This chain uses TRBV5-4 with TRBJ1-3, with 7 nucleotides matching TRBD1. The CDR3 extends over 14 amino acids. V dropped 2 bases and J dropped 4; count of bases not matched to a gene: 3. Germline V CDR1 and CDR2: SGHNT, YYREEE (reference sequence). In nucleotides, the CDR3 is TGTGCCAGCAGCTTACAGGGGTGGGGAAACACCATATATTTT. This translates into CASSLQGWGNTIYF.

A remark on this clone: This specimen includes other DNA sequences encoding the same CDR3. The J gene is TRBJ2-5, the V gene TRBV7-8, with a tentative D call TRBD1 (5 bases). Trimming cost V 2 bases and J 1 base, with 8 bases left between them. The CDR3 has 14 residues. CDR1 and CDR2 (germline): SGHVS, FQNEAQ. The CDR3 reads CASSLSGLQETQYF. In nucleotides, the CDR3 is TGTGCCAGCAGCTTATCAGGGCTCCAAGAGACCCAGTACTTC.